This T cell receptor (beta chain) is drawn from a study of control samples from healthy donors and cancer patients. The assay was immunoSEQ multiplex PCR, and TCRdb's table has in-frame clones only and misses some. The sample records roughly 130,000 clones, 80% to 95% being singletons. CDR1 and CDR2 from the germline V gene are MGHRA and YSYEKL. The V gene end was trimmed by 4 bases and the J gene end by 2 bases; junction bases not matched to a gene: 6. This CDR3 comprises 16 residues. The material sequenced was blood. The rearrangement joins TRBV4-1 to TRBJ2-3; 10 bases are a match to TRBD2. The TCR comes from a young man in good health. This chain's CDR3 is CASSRGLAVNTDTQYF. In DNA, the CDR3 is TGCGCCAGCAGCCGAGGACTAGCGGTTAACACAGATACGCAGTATTTT.